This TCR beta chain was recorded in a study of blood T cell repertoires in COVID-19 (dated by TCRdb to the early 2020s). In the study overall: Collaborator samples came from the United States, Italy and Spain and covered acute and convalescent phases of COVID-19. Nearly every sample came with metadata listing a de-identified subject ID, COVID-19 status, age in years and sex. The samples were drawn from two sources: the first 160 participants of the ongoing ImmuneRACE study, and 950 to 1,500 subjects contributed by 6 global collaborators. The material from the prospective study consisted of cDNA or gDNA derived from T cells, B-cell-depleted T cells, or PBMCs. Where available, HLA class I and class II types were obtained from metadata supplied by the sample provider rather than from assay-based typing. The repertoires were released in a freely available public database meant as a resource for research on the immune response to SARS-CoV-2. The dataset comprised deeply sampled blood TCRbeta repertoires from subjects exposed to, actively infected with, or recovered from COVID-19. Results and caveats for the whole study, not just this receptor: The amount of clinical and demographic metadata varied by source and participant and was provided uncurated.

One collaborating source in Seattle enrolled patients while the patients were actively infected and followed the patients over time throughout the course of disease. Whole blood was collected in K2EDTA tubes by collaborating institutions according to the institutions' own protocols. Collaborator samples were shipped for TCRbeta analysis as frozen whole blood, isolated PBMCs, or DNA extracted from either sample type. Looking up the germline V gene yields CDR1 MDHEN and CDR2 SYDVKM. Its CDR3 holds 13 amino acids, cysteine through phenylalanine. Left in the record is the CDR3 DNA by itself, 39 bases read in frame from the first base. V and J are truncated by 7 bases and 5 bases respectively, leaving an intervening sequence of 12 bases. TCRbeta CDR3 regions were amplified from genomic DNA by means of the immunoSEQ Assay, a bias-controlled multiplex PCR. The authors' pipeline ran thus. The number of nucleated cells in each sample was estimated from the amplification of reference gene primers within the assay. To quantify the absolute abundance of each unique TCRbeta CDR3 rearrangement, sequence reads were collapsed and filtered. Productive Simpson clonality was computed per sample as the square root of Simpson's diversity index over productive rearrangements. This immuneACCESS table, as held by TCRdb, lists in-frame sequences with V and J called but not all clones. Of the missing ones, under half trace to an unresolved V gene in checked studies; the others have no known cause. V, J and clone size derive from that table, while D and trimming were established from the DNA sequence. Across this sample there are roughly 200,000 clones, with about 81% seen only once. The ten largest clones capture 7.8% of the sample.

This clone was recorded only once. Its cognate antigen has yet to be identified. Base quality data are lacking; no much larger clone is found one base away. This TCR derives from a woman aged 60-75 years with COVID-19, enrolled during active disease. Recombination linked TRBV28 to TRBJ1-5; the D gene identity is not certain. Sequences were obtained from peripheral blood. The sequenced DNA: TGTGCCAGCACTGCCGCGGTCGATCAGCCCCAGCATTTT. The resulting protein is CASTAAVDQPQHF.